A single sample is the source of the 21 T cell receptor beta chains below, sequenced in a study of radiotherapy plus CTLA-4 blockade in lung cancer. Clones were read by immunoSEQ multiplex PCR, and TCRdb kept only the in-frame ones, dropping some. The profile shows roughly 32,000 clones, over 70% of them singletons. The sample in question was peripheral blood, obtained from a patient treated with radiotherapy plus ipilimumab. The receptors stem from a human donor with non-small cell lung cancer that progressed on radiotherapy plus ipilimumab.

This clone has only a few counts. The V call is TRBV11-2, the J call TRBJ2-6; TRBD1 matches 9 bases. Per the germline V gene, CDR1 is SGHAT and CDR2 is FQNNGV. V lost 5 bases and J lost 2; bases outside the gene matches: 7. The CDR3 consists of 17 residues. In DNA, the CDR3 is TGTGCCAGCAGCACCGGACAGGGGAGGGCTGGGGCCAACGTCCTGACTTTC. Amino acids: CASSTGQGRAGANVLTF.

Only one count was recorded for this clone. This chain's CDR3 is CSVEGRGYGYTF. CDR3 coding DNA: TGCAGCGTTGAAGGGCGCGGCTATGGCTACACCTTC. The V gene is TRBV29-1, the J gene TRBJ1-2; D unresolved. The germline gives CDR1 SQVTM, CDR2 ANQGSEA. The CDR3 is 12 amino acids. Deletions cut 1 base from V and 4 bases from J, with 7 bases between.

The chain links TRBV2 to TRBJ2-3; 13 bases are shared with TRBD2. The CDR3 sequence is 16 residues long. Germline lookup yields CDR1 SNHLY and CDR2 FYNNEI. J gave up 0 bases and V 3 bases, and 0 bases lay outside the gene matches. The CDR3 sequence is CASSEGLAGSTDTQYF. In DNA form, the CDR3 reads TGTGCCAGCAGTGAGGGACTAGCGGGGAGCACAGATACGCAGTATTTT. The full variable domain, its missing parts supplied by reference TRBV2 and TRBJ2-3, is EPEVTQTPSHQVTQMGQEVILRCVPISNHLYFYWYRQILGQKVEFLVSFYNNEISEKSEIFDDQFSVERPDGSNFTLKIRSTKLEDSAMYFCASSEGLAGSTDTQYFGPGTRLTVL.

This clone was recorded a few times. This chain connects TRBV14 to TRBJ1-3; D is unclear. V was cut by 8 bases and J by 0 bases, with 11 bases left in between. Germline CDR1 reads SGHDN; CDR2 reads FVKESK. This CDR3 is built from 14 residues. CDR3 amino acids: CASDRGSSGNTIYF. DNA of the CDR3: TGTGCCAGCGATCGAGGGAGCTCTGGAAACACCATATATTTT.

The chain joins TRBV5-1 to TRBJ1-6; a possible D gene is TRBD1 (5 bases). The V gene lost 0 bases and the J gene lost 7 bases, with 11 bases spanning the gap. Germline CDR1 reads SGHRS; CDR2 reads YFSETQ. The CDR3 extends over 15 amino acids. The CDR3 region has the DNA TGCGCCAGCAGCTTGGAAGGAGGGGAGAATTCACCCCTCCACTTT. Its translation is CASSLEGGENSPLHF.

The chain links TRBV2 to TRBJ2-5; 7 bases fit TRBD1. Trimming cost V 5 bases and J 5 bases; bases outside gene matches: 5. This CDR3 has 13 amino acids. From germline, CDR1 is SNHLY and CDR2 FYNNEI. CDR3 sequence (DNA): TGTGCCAGCAGTATAGACAGGGAGGAGACCCAGTACTTC. It translates to CASSIDREETQYF.

This clone came up a few times. The chain carries TRBV19 and TRBJ2-1; D not certain. CDR3 length equals 11 residues. V lost 1 base and J 7 bases, leaving 2 bases between the germline ends. Germline loops: CDR1 LNHDA, CDR2 SQIVND (reference sequence). DNA of the CDR3: TGTGCCAGTAGTATAGGTAATGAGCAGTTCTTC. This gives the protein CASSIGNEQFF.

The chain couples TRBV15 to TRBJ2-5; D may correspond to TRBD1 or TRBD2 (7 bases each). TRBJ2-7 matches the DNA end more closely, so the J call is doubtful. CDR1 and CDR2 (germline): LNHNV, YYDKDF (reference sequence). CDR3 length: 13 amino acids. The CDR3 loop is CATSRQGGNEQYF. The CDR3 DNA sequence: TGTGCCACCAGCAGACAGGGGGGGAACGAGCAGTACTTC.

The rearrangement uses TRBV28 and TRBJ2-7; D might be TRBD1 (5 bases). Germline assignment: CDR1 MDHEN and CDR2 SYDVKM. V dropped 3 bases and J dropped 3 bases, with 15 bases sitting between them. The CDR3 contains 15 residues. The CDR3 region is CASSLWGRRIYEQYF. In nucleotides, the CDR3 is TGTGCCAGCAGTTTGTGGGGCAGGAGAATCTACGAGCAGTACTTC.

This chain joins TRBV28 and TRBJ2-5, with D perhaps TRBD1 (6 bases). Between the trimmed V and J ends, which lost 3 bases and 4 bases, there was a span of 15 bases. Germline CDR1 reads MDHEN; CDR2 reads SYDVKM. The CDR3 loop spans 15 amino acids. The chain's CDR3 is CASSFRPGAPETQYF. In nucleotides, the CDR3 is TGTGCCAGCAGTTTCAGGCCAGGGGCGCCAGAGACCCAGTACTTC.

V usage is TRBV30 and J usage is TRBJ1-1, with D perhaps matching TRBD1 (5 bases). This CDR3 contains 16 residues. CDR1 is GTSNPN and CDR2 is SVGIG in the germline V gene (reference sequence). CDR3 in amino acids: CGTTDGKGFGDTEAFF. The CDR3 DNA is TGTGGAACTACGGATGGGAAGGGGTTTGGGGACACTGAAGCTTTCTTT.

The gene calls are TRBV6-4 and TRBJ2-3; D is undetermined. The germline CDR1 and CDR2 sequences are MRHNA and SNTAGT. The CDR3 is made up of 15 amino acids. The V end was cut by 6 bases, the J end by 3 bases, with 16 bases between. This chain's CDR3 is CASRPKPFGTDTQYF. CDR3 nucleotide sequence: TGTGCCAGCAGACCAAAGCCCTTTGGGACAGATACGCAGTATTTT.

About this clone itself: The junction departs from the called germline gene at one end, perhaps through a read error. The V call is TRBV6-1, the J call TRBJ1-1; TRBD1 might be the D (5 bases). There are 16 residues in the CDR3. CDR1 MNHNS and CDR2 SASEGT come from the germline V gene. The CDR3 region has the DNA TGTGTCAGCAGTGAATCTCTAATGGGACCCAACACTGAAGCTTTCTTT. It specifies CVSSESLMGPNTEAFF.

This chain links TRBV11-3 with TRBJ2-1; tentatively, D is TRBD2 (6 bases). Germline V CDR1 and CDR2: SGHNT, YENEEA. The CDR3 sequence is 12 residues long. The germline V and J ends were trimmed by 2 bases and 8 bases, with 7 bases remaining between them. The CDR3 sequence: CASSLTGDEQFF. CDR3 sequence (DNA): TGTGCCAGCAGCTTAACGGGGGATGAGCAGTTCTTC.

The CDR3 DNA follows: TGCGCCAGCAGTGAGTTGAGGGAGGCTAACAATGAGCAGTTCTTC. This translates into CASSELREANNEQFF. This chain connects TRBV10-1 to TRBJ2-1, with D perhaps TRBD2 (6 bases). The CDR3 extends over 15 amino acids. The V gene's germline CDR1 is WNHNN and CDR2 SYGVQD (reference sequence). V was cut by 1 base and J by 5 bases, with 12 bases left in between.

The rearrangement joins TRBV6-5 to TRBJ2-3, with D hard to call. V dropped 7 bases and J dropped 0 bases, with 11 bases sitting between them. This CDR3 has 14 residues. Germline V gives CDR1 MNHEY, CDR2 SVGAGI. In DNA form, the CDR3 reads TGTGCCAGCACACGGAGAAGGAGCACAGATACGCAGTATTTT. This translates into CASTRRRSTDTQYF.

This clone was seen only a few times. The chain employs TRBV27 and TRBJ2-1; the D gene is possibly TRBD2 (6 bases). The germline gives CDR1 MNHEY, CDR2 SMNVEV (reference sequence). This CDR3 has 15 residues. V gave up 0 bases and J gave up 3 bases, with 9 bases separating them. In DNA form, the CDR3 reads TGTGCCAGCAGTTTATCTAGCGGAATCTACAATGAGCAGTTCTTC. This sequence encodes CASSLSSGIYNEQFF.

CDR3 nucleotide sequence: TGTGCCAGCAGCTTGGGTCAGGGCCACCCGGCCGGCTACGAGCAGTACTTC. Amino acid sequence: CASSLGQGHPAGYEQYF. This chain uses TRBV5-4 with TRBJ2-7; D is possibly TRBD1 (5 bases). V lost 0 bases and J 3 bases, leaving 19 bases between the germline ends. The CDR3 is 17 residues long. Germline V gene lookup returns CDR1 SGHNT and CDR2 YYREEE (reference sequence).

The J gene is TRBJ1-1, the V gene TRBV29-1; the D is unclear. This CDR3 comprises 11 residues. Trimming removed 7 bases at V and 1 base at J, with 7 bases between. In germline, CDR1 is SQVTM, CDR2 ANQGSEA. CDR3 sequence reads: CSARPNTEAFF. CDR3 in DNA: TGCAGCGCTCGGCCGAACACTGAAGCTTTCTTT.

The V and J genes are TRBV28 and TRBJ2-1, with D possibly TRBD2 on 6 matching bases. The V and J ends lost 4 bases and 9 bases respectively, with 22 bases between them. The CDR3 runs to 16 residues. Germline CDR1 MDHEN, CDR2 SYDVKM. The DNA for the CDR3 is TGTGCCAGCAGTTCCTCCGGGACTGCAGTAATTGGTGAGCAGTTCTTC. This encodes CASSSSGTAVIGEQFF.

CDR3 amino acids: CASSQAPQGMGYGYTF. DNA of the CDR3: TGCGCCAGCAGCCAAGCTCCACAGGGCATGGGCTATGGCTACACCTTC. The chain uses TRBV4-3 and TRBJ1-2, with D possibly TRBD1 on 6 matching bases. Trimming took off 1 base at V and 4 bases at J, with 16 bases between the two ends. The germline gives CDR1 LGHNA, CDR2 YSLEER. CDR3 size: 16 residues.